The next 18 T cell receptor beta chains were all read from a single sample in a study of PD-1 blockade in classical Hodgkin lymphoma. Every patient relapsed after autologous stem cell transplantation, and brentuximab vedotin exposure varied. Generated by immunoSEQ multiplex PCR, the TCRdb table keeps only in-frame clones and is missing some. The sample includes about 21,000 clones, more than 60% of them seen just once. The sample consisted of peripheral blood mononuclear cells (PBMCs), taken at baseline. Every receptor here comes from a human donor with classical Hodgkin lymphoma.

J is TRBJ2-5 and V is TRBV30; a weak D match, TRBD2 (7 bases). The CDR3 contains 15 residues. V lost 0 bases and J 4 bases, leaving 15 bases between the germline ends. The germline gives CDR1 GTSNPN, CDR2 SVGIG (reference sequence). The DNA of the CDR3 is TGTGCCTGGAGTGTGGCGCGGGGGCGCAGAGAGACCCAGTACTTC. Its protein product is CAWSVARGRRETQYF.

In nucleotides, the CDR3 is TGTGCCAGCAGCCAAGGGACAGGGCGCGCCTACGAGCAGTACTTC. Protein: CASSQGTGRAYEQYF. V usage is TRBV14 and J usage is TRBJ2-7; TRBD1 aligns across 8 bases. V lost 1 base, J lost 2 bases, and 4 bases stayed unmatched. CDR3 length equals 15 residues. Germline values: CDR1 SGHDN, CDR2 FVKESK.

In DNA, the CDR3 is TGTGCCAGCTCTTGGGGGGCCGCAGAAGAGACCCAGTACTTC. Translated: CASSWGAAEETQYF. The rearrangement links TRBV6-6 to TRBJ2-5; D is perhaps TRBD1 or TRBD2 (6 bases each). Trimming shortened V by 8 bases and J by 3 bases, and 16 bases separated the two germline ends. The CDR3 runs to 14 residues. Germline V gene lookup returns CDR1 MNHNY and CDR2 SVGAGI (reference sequence).

The chain uses TRBV11-2 and TRBJ2-7; 14 bases fit TRBD2. CDR1 is SGHAT and CDR2 is FQNNGV in the germline V gene. This CDR3 spans 17 amino acids. Unmatched junction bases numbered 8, after V lost 4 bases and J lost 3 bases. CDR3 nucleotides: TGTGCCAGCAGCTCCCTGGGACTAGCGGGGGACCACTACGAGCAGTACTTC. This gives the protein CASSSLGLAGDHYEQYF. Variable domain in full (rest from reference TRBV11-2 and TRBJ2-7): EAGVAQSPRYKIIEKRQSVAFWCNPISGHATLYWYQQILGQGPKLLIQFQNNGVVDDSQLPKDRFSAERLKGVDSTLKIQPAKLEDSAVYLCASSSLGLAGDHYEQYFGPGTRLTVT.

This clone was seen once. This chain uses TRBV25-1 with TRBJ1-2; no firm D call. V lost 7 bases and J lost 4, with 10 bases in between. CDR1 is MGHDK, CDR2 SYGVNS, per germline. This CDR3 is built from 12 residues. The CDR3 here is CASNGPAYGYTF. CDR3 DNA sequence: TGTGCCAGCAACGGACCGGCCTATGGCTACACCTTC.

This chain joins TRBV11-2 and TRBJ2-5; D tentatively fits TRBD1 or TRBD2 (5 bases each). Germline CDR1 is SGHAT and CDR2 is FQNNGV. This CDR3 has 14 residues. The ends were cut back, 5 bases at V and 2 bases at J, with 12 bases in the middle. The CDR3 sequence is CASSLGTAQETQYF. The CDR3 coding sequence is TGTGCCAGCAGCCTAGGGACCGCACAAGAGACCCAGTACTTC. The whole variable domain, remainder taken from reference TRBV11-2 and TRBJ2-5, is EAGVAQSPRYKIIEKRQSVAFWCNPISGHATLYWYQQILGQGPKLLIQFQNNGVVDDSQLPKDRFSAERLKGVDSTLKIQPAKLEDSAVYLCASSLGTAQETQYFGPGTRLLVL.

The chain is built from TRBV4-3 and TRBJ2-7; 10 bases match TRBD2. Germline CDR1 and CDR2: LGHNA and YSLEER. The CDR3 contains 16 residues. V trimming: 0 bases; J trimming: 7 bases; junction bases outside the gene matches: 9. CDR3 in DNA: TGCGCCAGCAGCCAAGATCCAGCGGGAGGGCGGTGGGAGCAGTACTTC. It translates to CASSQDPAGGRWEQYF.

There are a few counts of this clone. The V call is TRBV5-6, the J call TRBJ1-1; tentative D call: TRBD1 (5 bases). Per the germline V gene, CDR1 is SGHDT and CDR2 is YYEEEE. Trimming cost V 0 bases and J 11 bases, with 8 bases left between them. CDR3 length: 11 residues. In DNA form, the CDR3 reads TGTGCCAGCAGCTTGGGCCGGGGGGCTTTCTTT. Translated, it gives CASSLGRGAFF.

The rearrangement links TRBV6-5 to TRBJ2-1, with D possibly TRBD2 on 6 matching bases. There are 16 residues in the CDR3. Per the germline V gene, CDR1 is MNHEY and CDR2 is SVGAGI. V lost 0 bases and J lost 8, with 17 bases in between. For the CDR3, the DNA is TGTGCCAGCAGTTACTCGGGACTGCCGTTCACGGATGAGCAGTTCTTC. Its protein is CASSYSGLPFTDEQFF.

The genes are TRBV5-5 and TRBJ1-5, with D possibly matching TRBD1 (5 bases). The CDR3 contains 16 residues. Germline V gene data show CDR1 as SGHKS and CDR2 as YYEKEE (reference sequence). The V and J ends lost 3 bases and 1 base respectively, with 14 bases between them. CDR3 sequence reads: CASSYGGRVSNQPQHF. DNA for the CDR3: TGTGCCAGCAGCTACGGGGGTCGGGTGAGCAATCAGCCCCAGCATTTT.

The chain joins TRBV5-6 to TRBJ1-1, with D maybe TRBD1 (6 bases). The germline gives CDR1 SGHDT, CDR2 YYEEEE. The V and J ends lost 0 bases and 2 bases respectively, with 14 bases between them. The CDR3 runs to 16 residues. The CDR3 DNA follows: TGTGCCAGCAGCTTGGTAGGGGGTCGGGTAAACACTGAAGCTTTCTTT. It specifies CASSLVGGRVNTEAFF.

The chain recombines TRBV28 with TRBJ2-3, with 10 bases fitting TRBD2. The germline gives CDR1 MDHEN, CDR2 SYDVKM. The V gene end was trimmed by 6 bases and the J gene end by 4 bases; junction bases not matched to a gene: 13. The CDR3 has 17 residues. In DNA form, the CDR3 reads TGTGCCAGCAGCCCCCTAGCGGGAGCTCGGCGGTCAGATACGCAGTATTTT. Protein: CASSPLAGARRSDTQYF.

The table lists this clone with a few counts. In the same sample, other DNA sequences code for this CDR3. J is TRBJ2-2 and V is TRBV30; possibly TRBD1 for D (5 bases). CDR1 GTSNPN and CDR2 SVGIG come from the germline V gene (reference sequence). Trimming took 4 bases from V and 7 from J, leaving 13 bases between them. The CDR3 totals 13 residues. CDR3 DNA: TGTGCCTGGAAGCAGGGTTTCCTCGGGGAGCTGTTTTTT. Translation: CAWKQGFLGELFF.

This rearrangement joins TRBV10-3 to TRBJ1-3; TRBD1 matches 7 bases. The germline gives CDR1 ENHRY, CDR2 SYGVKD. The CDR3 runs 14 residues. Germline trimming cut 9 bases from V and 1 base from J; bases unmatched to any gene: 6. In nucleotides, the CDR3 is TGTGCCATTTCGGGACAGAATTCTGGAAACACCATATATTTT. It translates to CAISGQNSGNTIYF.

V and J are TRBV6-5 and TRBJ2-5; D not certain. CDR3 length: 12 residues. With 6 bases removed from V and 5 bases from J, the gap between germline ends came to 10 bases. The V gene's germline CDR1 is MNHEY and CDR2 SVGAGI. The CDR3 here is CASSHPPETQYF. CDR3 DNA: TGTGCCAGCAGCCACCCCCCGGAGACCCAGTACTTC.

The genes are TRBV4-3 and TRBJ2-1; a weak D match, TRBD1 (5 bases). The CDR3 consists of 14 residues. Germline V gene data show CDR1 as LGHNA and CDR2 as YSLEER. V was shortened by 2 bases and J by 10 bases, with 15 bases between the two germline ends. CDR3 in amino acids: CASSQIGQGIEQFF. The DNA for the CDR3 is TGCGCCAGCAGCCAAATAGGGCAGGGTATCGAGCAGTTCTTC.

This chain uses TRBV9 with TRBJ1-2; 9 bases are a match to TRBD1. This CDR3 has 19 amino acids. V dropped 4 bases and J dropped 0; count of bases not matched to a gene: 16. In germline, CDR1 is SGDLS, CDR2 YYNGEE. In nucleotides, the CDR3 is TGTGCCAGCAGCAAACGATCCGGGACAGGGATTGGGGCTAACTATGGCTACACCTTC. This translates into CASSKRSGTGIGANYGYTF. The whole variable domain, filled in from reference TRBV9 and TRBJ1-2, reads DSGVTQTPKHLITATGQRVTLRCSPRSGDLSVYWYQQSLDQGLQFLIQYYNGEERAKGNILERFSAQQFPDLHSELNLSSLELGDSALYFCASSKRSGTGIGANYGYTFGSGTRLTVV.

This clone was recorded a few times. The chain combines TRBV4-1 with TRBJ2-3; D gene uncertain. The CDR3 runs 11 residues. V lost 0 bases and J 11 bases, leaving 6 bases between the germline ends. CDR1 MGHRA and CDR2 YSYEKL come from the germline V gene. CDR3 sequence (DNA): TGCGCCAGCAGCCAAGATGCCCGGCAGTATTTT. As protein: CASSQDARQYF.